The next 28 T cell receptor beta chains were all read from a single sample in a study of monozygotic twins with inflammatory bowel disease. TCRdb processed the 5' RACE reads again and assigns one entry to each CDR3 protein, with no DNA. In all, the sample yields approximately 380,000 distinct CDR3 sequences. The sample was blood. These receptor sequences come from a human donor with ulcerative colitis or Crohn's disease, or a healthy co-twin of an affected twin (not recorded which).

The CDR3 protein is CASSLYREISTEAFF. This rearrangement joins TRBV27 to TRBJ1-1; there is no DNA to check the TCRdb D call of TRBD1. CDR1 is MNHEY and CDR2 is SMNVEV in the germline V gene (reference sequence). The CDR3 is 15 amino acids.

This sequence joins TRBV2 and TRBJ2-2; checking the TCRdb D call of TRBD1 is not possible without DNA. Germline values: CDR1 SNHLY, CDR2 FYNNEI. The CDR3 has 13 amino acids. The CDR3 here is CASSGGLAGELFF.

This chain uses TRBV4-3 with TRBJ1-5. This CDR3 is built from 13 residues. Per the germline V gene, CDR1 is LGHNA and CDR2 is YSLEER. The CDR3 sequence: CASSQDYGQPQHF.

The V call is TRBV12-3 or TRBV12-4, the J call TRBJ2-7. The CDR3 runs to 12 residues. CDR3: CASSLKSYPQYF.

The genes are TRBV6-2 or TRBV6-3 and TRBJ2-7; without DNA, the TCRdb call of TRBD1 cannot be checked. The CDR3 contains 19 residues. The germline CDR1 and CDR2 sequences are MNHEY and SVGEGT. CDR3 loop: CASSYPLETDNIPTIEQYF.

The chain is built from TRBV5-1 and TRBJ2-2; TCRdb's D call of TRBD1 is untestable without DNA. Germline V gives CDR1 SGHRS, CDR2 YFSETQ. The CDR3 contains 16 residues. CDR3 residues: CASSLEQGFYTGELFF.

This chain uses TRBV9 with TRBJ2-7. Per the germline V gene, CDR1 is SGDLS and CDR2 is YYNGEE. The CDR3 consists of 14 residues. The CDR3 spells CASSVDQGPYEQYF.

The chain joins TRBV2 to TRBJ1-3. The germline gives CDR1 SNHLY, CDR2 FYNNEI. CDR3 length: 12 residues. The CDR3 sequence is CASSALKNTIYF. Looking up the rest from reference TRBV2 and TRBJ1-3 gives the full variable domain: EPEVTQTPSHQVTQMGQEVILRCVPISNHLYFYWYRQILGQKVEFLVSFYNNEISEKSEIFDDQFSVERPDGSNFTLKIRSTKLEDSAMYFCASSALKNTIYFGEGSWLTVV.

V usage is TRBV6-1 and J usage is TRBJ2-3; without DNA, the TCRdb call of TRBD1 cannot be checked. CDR1 and CDR2 (germline): MNHNS, SASEGT. The CDR3 spans 16 residues. CDR3 in amino acids: CASSQDRAGSTDTQYF.

The chain couples TRBV6-5 to TRBJ2-7. The CDR3 sequence is 13 residues long. Germline CDR1 MNHEY, CDR2 SVGAGI. CDR3 sequence reads: CASSYSGNGGQYF.

This chain connects TRBV19 to TRBJ2-7; there is no DNA to check the TCRdb D call of TRBD1. Germline V CDR1 and CDR2: LNHDA, SQIVND (reference sequence). This CDR3 contains 15 residues. The CDR3 spells CASSIGGTGQYEQYF.

The chain recombines TRBV24-1 with TRBJ1-2; TCRdb picks TRBD1, but there is no DNA to check that call. The length of the CDR3 is 15 residues. CDR1 and CDR2 from the germline V gene are KGHDR and SFDVKD. The CDR3 reads CATSDTGTDARGYTF.

The CDR3 protein is CASRPSLNEQYF. The rearrangement uses TRBV6-2 or TRBV6-3 and TRBJ2-7; TCRdb's D call, TRBD2, is unchecked because there is no DNA. The CDR3 totals 12 residues. Germline V gene sequence: CDR1 MNHEY, CDR2 SVGEGT.

V usage is TRBV14 and J usage is TRBJ2-7; TCRdb outputs TRBD1, but without DNA this stays unchecked. Per the germline V gene, CDR1 is SGHDN and CDR2 is FVKESK. The CDR3 loop spans 15 amino acids. This CDR3 reads CASSQGTGVIYEQYF. Drawing the rest from reference TRBV14 and TRBJ2-7, the complete variable domain is EAGVTQFPSHSVIEKGQTVTLRCDPISGHDNLYWYRRVMGKEIKFLLHFVKESKQDESGMPNNRFLAERTGGTYSTLKVQPAELEDSGVYFCASSQGTGVIYEQYFGPGTRLTVT.

J is TRBJ2-3 and V is TRBV15; TCRdb lists TRBD1, though no DNA is available to test this call. This CDR3 has 16 amino acids. From germline, CDR1 is LNHNV and CDR2 YYDKDF (reference sequence). The CDR3: CATSRDPTGGPDTQYF. Filled out from reference TRBV15 and TRBJ2-3, the complete variable domain reads DAMVIQNPRYQVTQFGKPVTLSCSQTLNHNVMYWYQQKSSQAPKLLFHYYDKDFNNEADTPDNFQSRRPNTSFCFLDIRSPGLGDTAMYLCATSRDPTGGPDTQYFGPGTRLTVL.

J is TRBJ2-1 and V is TRBV4-3; TCRdb gives TRBD2 as the D gene, but with no DNA this cannot be confirmed. This CDR3 is built from 17 residues. Germline V gene lookup returns CDR1 LGHNA and CDR2 YSLEER. This chain's CDR3 is CASSPDRTSGYYNEQFF.

The CDR3 loop reads CASSLNGNSPLHF. This rearrangement joins TRBV7-9 to TRBJ1-6. Germline-derived CDR1 and CDR2 are SEHNR and FQNEAQ (reference sequence). CDR3 size: 13 residues.

V and J are TRBV11-2 and TRBJ1-4; TCRdb selects TRBD1, and the lack of DNA leaves this call unchecked. CDR1 is SGHAT and CDR2 is FQNNGV in the germline V gene. The CDR3 has 14 amino acids. The CDR3: CASSIAPLGEKLFF. The full variable domain, with the rest looked up from reference TRBV11-2 and TRBJ1-4, is EAGVAQSPRYKIIEKRQSVAFWCNPISGHATLYWYQQILGQGPKLLIQFQNNGVVDDSQLPKDRFSAERLKGVDSTLKIQPAKLEDSAVYLCASSIAPLGEKLFFGSGTQLSVL.

The chain joins TRBV7-2 to TRBJ2-3; TCRdb proposes TRBD1, but this gene call is untestable without DNA. CDR1 is SGHTA, CDR2 FQGNSA, per germline. CDR3 size: 13 residues. The CDR3 loop is CASSPLGTDTQYF.

The V gene is TRBV27, the J gene TRBJ2-5; there is no DNA to check the TCRdb D call of TRBD1. Germline loops: CDR1 MNHEY, CDR2 SMNVEV (reference sequence). The CDR3 is made up of 16 amino acids. Here the CDR3 reads CASSLSLDRQGGTQYF.

This sequence joins TRBV6-5 and TRBJ2-3; the TCRdb D gene call, TRBD2, has no DNA to confirm it. This CDR3 comprises 16 residues. Germline-derived CDR1 and CDR2 are MNHEY and SVGAGI. Here the CDR3 reads CASSYSLAGITDTQYF.

The chain is built from TRBV13 and TRBJ2-2; TCRdb returns TRBD1, unconfirmable since there is no DNA. The CDR3 sequence is 15 residues long. Germline-derived CDR1 and CDR2 are PRHDT and FYEKMQ (reference sequence). CDR3 loop: CASEGPGQRTGELFF.

V and J are TRBV20-1 and TRBJ1-5; TCRdb reports TRBD1, a call that lacks DNA to check it against. The CDR3 length is 15 residues. Germline lookup yields CDR1 DFQATT and CDR2 SNEGSKA (reference sequence). The CDR3 sequence: CSARLTGDSNQPQHF.

The chain is built from TRBV4-1 and TRBJ1-2; with no DNA, the TCRdb D assignment of TRBD1 cannot be verified. Germline values: CDR1 MGHRA, CDR2 YSYEKL. The CDR3 covers 16 residues. This CDR3 is CASSQGGPVTGEGYTF.

The chain recombines TRBV2 with TRBJ1-2; TCRdb gives TRBD1 as the D gene, but with no DNA this cannot be confirmed. Germline V gene sequence: CDR1 SNHLY, CDR2 FYNNEI. The CDR3 extends over 15 amino acids. CDR3 in amino acids: CASSEGIRGNYGYTF.

The chain joins TRBV4-3 to TRBJ2-4; the TCRdb call, TRBD2, lacks DNA for checking. Looked up from germline, CDR1 is LGHNA and CDR2 is YSLEER. The CDR3 runs 19 residues. CDR3 in amino acids: CASSQDLLAGSLAKNIQYF.

The chain couples TRBV20-1 to TRBJ1-5; lacking DNA, the TRBD1 call made by TCRdb goes unchecked. The CDR3 extends over 14 amino acids. CDR1 DFQATT and CDR2 SNEGSKA come from the germline V gene (reference sequence). The CDR3 reads CSAAWTGMNQPQHF.

The chain has TRBV18 and TRBJ2-1; TCRdb picks TRBD1, but there is no DNA to check that call. Germline V gene sequence: CDR1 KGHSH, CDR2 LQKENI. The CDR3 contains 15 residues. CDR3 protein: CASSPRGRGVDEQFF.